This T cell receptor (beta chain) comes out of a study of T cell repertoires in cytomegalovirus infection. Across the whole study: Signatures in public TCR beta sequences pointed to both CMV infection and matching HLA type. Study-level results: HLA-C-restricted TCR beta clonotypes specific for CMV led the ex vivo response.

This clonotype was found a few times. The target antigen is unknown. From the reads, TCRdb called clonotypes with MiXCR, one entry per CDR3 protein. Here the sample spans 150,000 to 200,000 distinct CDR3 sequences, roughly 15% being singletons. Sequenced sample: CD8+ T cells from PBMCs. This receptor was taken from a human donor in good health (CMV status not recorded). Some clones in this sample may be carry-over from other donors' samples.

This CDR3 is CSTLGAQETQYF. The CDR3, as DNA: TGCAGCACGTTGGGCGCTCAAGAGACCCAGTACTTC. The chain combines TRBV29-1 with TRBJ2-5, with D unclear. The CDR3 contains 12 residues. The germline V gene encodes CDR1 SQVTM and CDR2 ANQGSEA. V gave up 8 bases and J gave up 2 bases, with 12 bases separating them.